This TCR beta chain was retrieved from a study of T cell changes during pregnancy in multiple sclerosis. Trimming pared 6 bases from V and 5 bases from J, leaving 11 bases between. This CDR3 has 12 amino acids. Germline values: CDR1 SGHTS, CDR2 YDEGEE. Only in-frame clones appear in the TCRdb table, and some are missing; sequencing was by immunoSEQ multiplex PCR. The sample shows roughly 50,000 clones, 85% to 90% of them seen only once. Sequenced here: CD8+ T cells from peripheral blood mononuclear cells, sampled in the second trimester of pregnancy. The clonotype was recovered from a female donor with multiple sclerosis, enrolled in a pregnancy study. The gene calls are TRBV5-8 and TRBJ1-2, with a tentative D call TRBD1 (5 bases). The chain's CDR3 is CASTSSGYGYTF. The CDR3 coding sequence is TGTGCCAGCACCTCATCAGGGTATGGCTACACCTTC.